This T cell receptor beta chain was documented in a study of metastatic and nonmetastatic thyroid tumors. From germline, CDR1 is KGHDR and CDR2 SFDVKD. With 10 bases removed from V and 4 bases from J, the gap between germline ends came to 17 bases. CDR3 length: 14 amino acids. TCRdb reprocessed the PCR reads using MiXCR. The sample comprises roughly 50,000 clones, approximately 24% of which are singletons, and about 4% rests with the top ten. Patients underwent thyroid surgery, and none had received any treatment before it. This TCR came from a male donor with papillary thyroid cancer or a benign thyroid nodule (not recorded which). Some clones in this sample may be carry-over from other donors' samples. What was sequenced was blood. The V call is TRBV24-1, the J call TRBJ2-3, with a weak D call TRBD2 (6 bases). In DNA, the CDR3 is TGTGCCACAATTGGCCCCGGGGGATCAGATACGCAGTATTTT. It translates to CATIGPGGSDTQYF.